This T cell receptor beta chain was sequenced for a study of cytomegalovirus exposure and HLA in healthy donors (dated by TCRdb to the late 2010s). In the study overall: An earlier analysis of some 620 of the donors reported approximately 260 Gb of sequence data and around 120 million unique TCR beta sequences obtained from about 179 million T cells. An early release that covered some 640 HLA-typed donors contained around 330 gigabases of sequencing data and tens of millions of unique TCR sequences. The genetic ancestry cluster associated with self-reported Caucasian donors included around four fifths of the roughly 390 genotyped donors. The study aimed to test whether cataloging public T cell receptors could reveal signatures of past pathogen exposure. The T cell repertoires of under 700 subjects were profiled by immunosequencing and related to cytomegalovirus serostatus. Besides the first cohort of some 670 subjects, a separate validation cohort made up of 90 to 150 different subjects was used. To predict cytomegalovirus infection status, the study combined high-throughput TCR immunosequencing, statistical association of individual TCRs with disease status, and machine learning. A later analysis re-examined previously published TCR beta repertoires from roughly 720 donors and added high-resolution HLA genotyping to investigate patterns of TCR occurrence. Rather than drawing on any new phenotypic data, the later analysis identified candidate immune exposures from TCR beta sequences and the way those sequences occurred across donors. An earlier analysis of several hundred of the donors applied high-throughput TCR beta sequencing to assess whether each TCR beta V gene segment acted as functional or pseudogenic. Donor age, sex, ethnicity and CMV serostatus were collected together with the repertoire data. In a later genetic analysis, genome-wide SNP genotypes for 398 of the 666 donors were used, and that subset was treated as a discovery cohort. All discovery cohort repertoires had been generated on a single sequencing platform. HLA typing covered class I and class II loci at four-digit resolution. The number of typed donors differed by locus: roughly 620-640 for A, B, C, DRB1 and DQB1; approximately 520 for DQA1; around 610 for DPA1; and 400 to 480 for DPB1. Because of strong linkage in the cohort, roughly five DR-DQ haplotypes were treated as single units for association and clustering. Across 300 to 400 genotyped donors of the cohort, an average of roughly 250,000 unique TCR beta nucleotide sequences per donor were sequenced, and around 20% of those sequences were non-productive.

Reading from cysteine to phenylalanine, the CDR3 counts 15 amino acids. The DNA shown is the 45-base CDR3, in frame from base 1. The junction shows trimming of 5 bases on V and 3 bases on J, plus 13 bases between the germline ends. Sequences SEHNR (CDR1) and FQNEAQ (CDR2) are obtained from the germline V gene (reference sequence). In total, 500 to 700 healthy bone marrow donors made up the cohort. At the time of sampling, all cohort members were nominally healthy, though unrecorded immune exposures were likely present. The donor tested CMV seronegative, placing the donor among the 300 to 400 seronegative members of the cohort. A peripheral blood sample was provided by each donor, and peripheral blood mononuclear cells were used for TCR beta sequencing. Genomic DNA was extracted from the blood cell samples with the Qiagen DNeasy Blood Extraction Kit. Results and caveats for the whole study, not just this receptor: An earlier analysis of approximately 570 of the donors showed that most TCR beta V segments appeared in productive rearrangements either about 87% or about 30% of the time, which broadly matched IMGT annotations. Because HLA typing was unavailable for some donors at each locus, only the typed subset was used in association tests. Only TCR beta chains were sequenced in this cohort, and the absence of alpha or paired-chain data limited detectable features. At a false discovery rate of 0.05, a later analysis linked some 17,000 TCR beta sequences to specific HLA alleles. Across donors, most TCR sequences were observed very rarely, whereas some public TCRs were present in many individuals. Immune exposure information for the cohort was limited to CMV serostatus. The 87-base-pair reads could not distinguish some IMGT-functional V segments, including TRBV6-2 and TRBV6-3, so those segments were excluded. A cluster of highly shared sequence variants was judged likely to be a technical artifact of the sequencing pipeline. The presence/absence analyses assumed that sequencing depth was roughly uniform across donors, and that assumption may not be true. A further reported finding was that TCR beta sequences accurately predicted the HLA-A and HLA-B alleles for most subjects in the first cohort. In vitro tests confirmed that three of the cytomegalovirus-associated TCR beta chains recognize cytomegalovirus antigens. According to a later analysis, TCR association rates differed among HLA loci, with DRB1 alleles showing the most associated TCRs and HLA-C alleles showing the fewest. According to a later genetic analysis, donors in an Asian-associated ancestry cluster had fewer N-insertions in productive TCRs than the approximately 610-donor mean. Correlated functional status among segregating V segments might be attributable to linkage disequilibrium, but an unknown experimental factor could not be ruled out. When HLA alleles, especially DR and DQ, strongly co-occurred, TCR associations were difficult to assign to individual alleles. Because counts were too low, about 15 rarely observed V segments, including chromosome 9 orphons, were left out of the earlier analysis of approximately 580 of the donors. A later analysis found that HLA-associated TCR beta chains were more clonally expanded and had lower generation probabilities than equally common non-associated chains. In a later analysis, most CMV-associated TCR beta chains were found to appear HLA-restricted, with HLA associations seemingly driven largely by CMV exposure. V-gene and J-gene trimming of TCR beta chains was associated with a missense DCLRE1C variant in a later genetic analysis, and the association was replicated in an independent cohort. The classifier was reported to diagnose cytomegalovirus status with high specificity and sensitivity in both the original and validation cohorts. Several of the top co-occurrence clusters appeared to be linked to parvovirus B19, influenza, CMV and Epstein-Barr virus, according to a later analysis. In the study, around 150 TCR beta chains were listed as associated with cytomegalovirus. The authors suggested that the approach could potentially be generalized to other disease states and immunological phenotypes.

Turning to this clone: Its antigen remains undetermined.

Library preparation was by the immunoSEQ multiplex PCR assay. For the multiplex PCR, a mixture combining 60 forward primers for TCR Vbeta segments and 13 reverse primers for TCR Jbeta segments was used. The CDR3 region of rearranged TCR beta genes was amplified from genomic DNA by a multiplex PCR assay. On the Illumina HiSeq System, the amplified TCR beta libraries were sequenced as 87-base-pair reads. In the original analysis: A later analysis counted about 80 million unique TCR beta chains across the 650 to 700 repertoires, and roughly 11 million of these chains were shared by at least two donors. Raw reads were error-corrected and collapsed into unique sequences by a nearest-neighbor algorithm in which closely related sequences were merged to remove PCR and sequencing errors. Alignment of CDR3 sequences to IMGT reference sequences was used to assign V, D and J gene segments. Each retained sequence needed at least a six-nucleotide match to both a V gene segment and a J gene segment. Rearrangements were classified as productive when the CDR3 lacked stop codons and remained in frame with V and J, and all other rearrangements were classified as non-productive. CDR3 was defined by IMGT convention, running from the second conserved V-encoded cysteine to the conserved J-encoded phenylalanine. In an earlier analysis of roughly 610 of the donors, sequences lacking an unambiguous match to a single V gene segment were excluded. In an earlier analysis of approximately 610 of the donors, V segments were called functional above 56.7% productive rearrangements and were called segregating when the between-donor standard deviation exceeded 5%. A statistical classification framework was built to diagnose cytomegalovirus status from the catalog of TCR beta chain sequences. V and J gene assignment, in a later analysis, came from comparing TCR nucleotide sequences with IMGT/GENE-DB human TR gene sequences. The TCRdist pipeline was used in a later analysis to assign CDR3 sequences and most-parsimonious VDJ recombination scenarios. In a later analysis, every TCR beta chain was defined by the combination of its CDR3 amino acid sequence and its V-gene family, and reads without a unique V-gene family were dropped. A later analysis removed several hundred highly shared, low-generation-probability nucleotide sequences to deal with suspected cross-contamination and a sequencing artifact. In a later analysis, a clonal expansion index for each public chain was calculated from normalized within-repertoire ranks of inferred template counts. In a later analysis, generation probabilities were computed with a VDJ recombination model fitted to out-of-frame rearrangements, and the resulting probabilities were checked against IGoR. Hypergeometric tests were used in a later analysis to score TCR-TCR, TCR-HLA and TCR-CMV co-occurrence, with a repertoire-size bias correction applied to the TCR pairs. A later analysis estimated false discovery rates by permuting HLA or CMV assignments 20 times. A later analysis grouped co-occurring TCRs with DBSCAN, adding TCRdist sequence similarity when clustering within HLA-allele-positive subsets. Repertoires with fewer than 30,000 or more than 120,000 public chains, plus five repertoires with anomalous nucleotide sharing, were excluded from co-occurrence clustering. TCRdb stores this immuneACCESS table with in-frame sequences only. Part of the clones is absent; in the studies checked, under half of the shortfall reflects unresolved V genes, and no reason is known for the rest. Clone size and V and J calls were adopted from that table, with D and trimming inferred from the DNA. The sample's table lists a count of 150,000 or so clones. Around 1.5% of the sample rests with the top ten.

Rearrangement joined TRBV7-9 to TRBJ1-4; no D gene can be assigned with confidence. The TCR comes from a woman aged 50 to 60 in good health and CMV-seronegative. The sequencing input was PBMCs. The sequence in DNA is TGTGCCAGCAGCCACGATCGGGGATCTAATGAAAAACTGTTTTTT. This codes for CASSHDRGSNEKLFF.